The 9 T cell receptor beta chains below were found in one sample sequenced in a study of beta chain features in type 1 diabetes. Reverse transcription of all isolated RNA meant that expressed TCRB transcripts were sequenced. Produced via immunoSEQ multiplex PCR; TCRdb's table is partial and in-frame only. The sample shows approximately 250,000 clones, 9.6% of them seen only once. The sample taken for sequencing was naive CD4+ T cells from blood. All receptors come from a woman aged 18-29 years in good health.

CDR3 region: CASRTGTGANEQFF. CDR3 sequence (DNA): TGTGCCAGCAGAACCGGGACAGGGGCCAATGAGCAGTTCTTC. This chain joins TRBV2 and TRBJ2-1; 10 nucleotides match TRBD1. CDR3 length: 14 amino acids. Losses at the gene ends were 6 bases for V and 6 bases for J; bases not matched to a gene: 5. The germline gives CDR1 SNHLY, CDR2 FYNNEI.

This clone was detected only a few times. The rearrangement links TRBV11-1 to TRBJ2-5; TRBD1 matches at 8 bases. The J call is uncertain, as TRBJ2-7 better fits the DNA end. The CDR3 runs 13 residues. In germline, CDR1 is SGHAT, CDR2 FQDESV (reference sequence). The CDR3 DNA follows: TGTGCCAGCTGCCGGGACAGGACCTACGAGCAGTACTTC. Its protein product is CASCRDRTYEQYF.

The V gene is TRBV5-1, the J gene TRBJ2-3; possible D gene TRBD2, 6 bases. CDR1 SGHRS and CDR2 YFSETQ come from the germline V gene. The CDR3 is made up of 14 amino acids. Trimming removed 4 bases at V and 3 bases at J, with 12 bases between. The CDR3: CASSKGGQTDTQYF. CDR3 sequence (DNA): TGCGCCAGCAGCAAGGGAGGCCAGACAGATACGCAGTATTTT.

This clone came up many times. The junction differs from germline at one of its ends, possibly a read error. J is TRBJ1-2 and V is TRBV7-2; unclear D gene. This CDR3 has 9 amino acids. Germline lookup yields CDR1 SGHTA and CDR2 FQGNSA. The CDR3 DNA sequence: TGTGCCAGCACCTTTCCCGAGGCCTTC. It is translated as CASTFPEAF. Using reference TRBV7-2 and TRBJ1-2 for the parts outside the CDR3, the full variable domain is GAGVSQSPSNKVTEKGKDVELRCDPISGHTALYWYRQSLGQGLEFLIYFQGNSAPDKSGLPSDRFSAERTGGSVSTLTIQRTQQEDSAVYLCASTFPEAFGSGTRLTVV.

The chain joins TRBV29-1 to TRBJ2-1; D gene unclear. Germline CDR1 is SQVTM and CDR2 is ANQGSEA. This CDR3 has 12 amino acids. With 7 bases removed from V and 2 bases from J, the gap between germline ends came to 9 bases. The CDR3 sequence is CSGAFAYNEQFF. CDR3 DNA: TGCAGCGGGGCGTTTGCCTACAATGAGCAGTTCTTC.

This clone was detected a few times. This rearrangement joins TRBV4-2 to TRBJ2-7, with TRBD2 identical over 10 bases. Germline CDR1 reads LGHNA; CDR2 reads YNFKEQ. The CDR3 is 15 amino acids. Trimming removed 0 bases from V and 1 base from J; junction bases left unmatched: 0. The CDR3: CASSQELAGSYEQYF. The CDR3 DNA reads as TGTGCCAGCAGCCAAGAACTAGCGGGGTCCTACGAGCAGTACTTC.

The chain carries TRBV27 and TRBJ2-1, with TRBD2 identical over 7 bases. Germline CDR1 reads MNHEY; CDR2 reads SMNVEV (reference sequence). The CDR3 has 15 amino acids. With V trimmed by 2 bases and J by 7 bases, 8 bases remained unmatched. CDR3: CASSLRAGVRNEQFF. CDR3 nucleotide sequence: TGTGCCAGCAGTTTACGCGCGGGAGTGAGAAATGAGCAGTTCTTC.

The V and J genes are TRBV6-5 and TRBJ2-3; D might be TRBD2 (6 bases). Germline V lookup: CDR1 MNHEY, CDR2 SVGAGI. The CDR3 runs to 13 residues. The V end lost 2 bases, the J end lost 4 bases, and 7 bases lay between the germline ends. The CDR3 loop is CASSYPGADTQYF. In nucleotides, the CDR3 is TGTGCCAGCAGTTACCCGGGGGCAGATACGCAGTATTTT.

This chain uses TRBV6-4 with TRBJ1-1; D not resolved. This CDR3 has 13 amino acids. Per germline, CDR1 MRHNA and CDR2 SNTAGT. V was pared by 4 bases and J by 2 bases, with 8 bases between. CDR3 in amino acids: CASSAQHNTEAFF. As DNA, the CDR3 is TGTGCCAGCAGTGCACAGCATAACACTGAAGCTTTCTTT.